These 30 T cell receptor beta chains share one sample of origin, sequenced in a study of early T cells in non-severe SARS-CoV-2 infection. TCRdb redid the calling of the 5' RACE reads with MiXCR, one entry per CDR3 protein. Among around 40,000 distinct CDR3 sequences, less than 8% were seen once, and the ten largest hold 24%. Sequences were derived from whole blood, sampled at baseline. The receptors come from an adult who was a healthcare worker with PCR-confirmed SARS-CoV-2 infection or an uninfected control (not recorded which).

The table lists this clonotype with a few counts. This chain uses TRBV18 with TRBJ1-4; D call uncertain. CDR3 length: 16 amino acids. Trimming pared 6 bases from V and 4 bases from J, leaving 18 bases between. Germline CDR1 is KGHSH and CDR2 is LQKENI. DNA for the CDR3: TGTGCCAGCTCGACGCGGTTGGGCCTACTTAATGAAAAACTGTTTTTT. As protein: CASSTRLGLLNEKLFF.

This clonotype appeared a few times. The rearrangement joins TRBV11-2 to TRBJ2-7; unclear D gene. This CDR3 is built from 11 residues. Germline V gives CDR1 SGHAT, CDR2 FQNNGV. The V end lost 3 bases, the J end lost 5 bases, and 5 bases lay between the germline ends. The CDR3: CASSFSDEQYF. The CDR3 DNA is TGTGCCAGCAGCTTCTCGGACGAGCAGTACTTC.

Many counts were recorded for this clonotype. The chain is built from TRBV7-9 and TRBJ2-1; 7 bases are shared with TRBD2. J was trimmed by 8 bases and V by 3 bases; bases with no gene match: 10. The CDR3 contains 15 residues. Germline CDR1 and CDR2: SEHNR and FQNEAQ (reference sequence). In DNA form, the CDR3 reads TGTGCCAGCAGCTTTCCCCCCGCAGGGAGGGATGAGCAGTTCTTC. It specifies CASSFPPAGRDEQFF.

This clonotype showed up many times. The chain has TRBV24-1 and TRBJ2-3; D gene uncertain. The CDR3 loop spans 12 amino acids. Trimming removed 6 bases from V and 5 bases from J, with 8 bases in between. Germline values: CDR1 KGHDR, CDR2 SFDVKD. The CDR3 region has the DNA TGTGCCACCAGTTCCATAGGAGATACGCAGTATTTT. It encodes CATSSIGDTQYF.

This clonotype was observed many times. The genes are TRBV5-1 and TRBJ2-1; unclear D gene. Germline V gene data show CDR1 as SGHRS and CDR2 as YFSETQ. V was shortened by 4 bases and J by 6 bases, with 17 bases between the two germline ends. This CDR3 has 15 amino acids. CDR3 region: CASSLRQATANEQFF. CDR3 DNA: TGCGCCAGCAGCCTGCGCCAGGCGACCGCCAATGAGCAGTTCTTC. Supplemented by reference TRBV5-1 and TRBJ2-1, the full variable domain reads KAGVTQTPRYLIKTRGQQVTLSCSPISGHRSVSWYQQTPGQGLQFLFEYFSETQRNKGNFPGRFSGRQFSNSRSEMNVSTLELGDSALYLCASSLRQATANEQFFGPGTRLTVL.

This clonotype has just a few counts. This chain links TRBV30 with TRBJ2-7, with 7 bases matching TRBD2. CDR1 is GTSNPN and CDR2 is SVGIG in the germline V gene (reference sequence). V was pared by 5 bases and J by 2 bases, with 3 bases of the junction left unmatched. The CDR3 runs 12 residues. In DNA, the CDR3 is TGTGCCTGGGGGCGGGAGCCCTACGAGCAGTACTTC. Translating it yields CAWGREPYEQYF.

In its sample, this clonotype was seen many times. The chain recombines TRBV10-3 with TRBJ2-2; D is perhaps TRBD1 (5 bases). Trimming left V 6 bases short and J 1 base short, with 9 bases between. The CDR3 is 14 residues long. CDR1 and CDR2 (germline): ENHRY, SYGVKD. CDR3: CAIRTGQNTGELFF. The DNA of the CDR3 is TGTGCCATCAGAACAGGACAGAACACCGGGGAGCTGTTTTTT.

There are a few counts of this clonotype. The chain combines TRBV20-1 with TRBJ2-7; possibly TRBD2 for D (6 bases). Germline CDR1 is DFQATT and CDR2 is SNEGSKA (reference sequence). CDR3 length: 11 amino acids. V shed 6 bases and J shed 4 bases, with 10 bases lying between them. DNA for the CDR3: TGCAGTGCGCGACTAGATTACGAGCAGTACTTC. Its translation is CSARLDYEQYF.

Comment on this clonotype: A much larger clone is a single base away; this may be a read error. The chain has TRBV27 and TRBJ2-1; either TRBD1 or TRBD2 may supply D (5 bases each). Germline V gives CDR1 MNHEY, CDR2 SMNVEV (reference sequence). This CDR3 spans 14 amino acids. The CDR3 coding sequence is TGTGCCAGCAGTCCCGGGACCACGGACAATGAGGAGTTCTTC. Encoded protein: CASSPGTTDNEEFF.

The CDR3 is CASSTGQGIYGYTF. CDR3 in DNA: TGCGCCAGCAGCACAGGACAGGGGATCTATGGCTACACCTTC. The V call is TRBV5-1, the J call TRBJ1-2; 9 bases are shared with TRBD1. The ends lost 4 bases at V and 4 bases at J; junction bases unmatched: 5. The length of the CDR3 is 14 residues. Germline V gene data show CDR1 as SGHRS and CDR2 as YFSETQ.

The chain uses TRBV5-1 and TRBJ2-3; the D gene is possibly TRBD2 (6 bases). The CDR3 runs 18 residues. Germline loops: CDR1 SGHRS, CDR2 YFSETQ. Trimming stripped 4 bases from V and 1 base from J, with 22 bases between. The CDR3 protein is CASSPMGTSQIGTDTQYF. CDR3 nucleotide sequence: TGCGCCAGCAGCCCAATGGGTACTAGCCAGATAGGCACAGATACGCAGTATTTT. Together with reference TRBV5-1 and TRBJ2-3, the CDR3 gives the full variable domain: KAGVTQTPRYLIKTRGQQVTLSCSPISGHRSVSWYQQTPGQGLQFLFEYFSETQRNKGNFPGRFSGRQFSNSRSEMNVSTLELGDSALYLCASSPMGTSQIGTDTQYFGPGTRLTVL.

This clonotype showed up just a few times. The chain uses TRBV24-1 and TRBJ2-1; a possible D gene is TRBD1 (6 bases). Looked up from germline, CDR1 is KGHDR and CDR2 is SFDVKD. This CDR3 is built from 13 residues. The V end lost 4 bases, the J end lost 15 bases, and 18 bases lay between the germline ends. The CDR3 nucleotides read TGTGCCACCAGTGAAACACAGGGCTTCAAGCCGTTCTTC. This translates into CATSETQGFKPFF.

This clonotype came up many times. This sequence joins TRBV3-1 and TRBJ1-1, with D uncertain. This CDR3 is built from 12 residues. Germline V gene lookup returns CDR1 LGHDT and CDR2 YNNKEL (reference sequence). Trimming shortened V by 4 bases and J by 6 bases, and 9 bases separated the two germline ends. Here the CDR3 reads CASSRNRAEAFF. The CDR3 DNA reads as TGTGCCAGCAGCCGCAACAGAGCTGAAGCTTTCTTT.

As concerns this clonotype: One base away lies a much larger clone, so this may be a sequencing read error. The conserved phenylalanine or tryptophan is not found at the CDR3 terminus, so this likely reflects a read error. The rearrangement joins TRBV5-1 to TRBJ1-1; D unresolved. There are 15 residues in the CDR3. From germline, CDR1 is SGHRS and CDR2 YFSETQ. V lost 6 bases to trimming and J lost 2 bases, with 17 bases between them. The CDR3 is CASKADYFLNTEAFL. The DNA for the CDR3 is TGCGCCAGCAAGGCAGACTATTTTTTAAACACTGAAGCTTTCTTG.

V is TRBV6-1 and J is TRBJ2-1; D may correspond to TRBD1 or TRBD2 (6 bases each). The CDR3 has 16 amino acids. The germline gives CDR1 MNHNS, CDR2 SASEGT. V lost 3 bases, J lost 0 bases, and 12 bases lay in between. The CDR3 reads CASSEWGAGSYNEQFF. In nucleotides, the CDR3 is TGTGCCAGCAGTGAGTGGGGGGCCGGCTCCTACAATGAGCAGTTCTTC.

This clonotype showed up many times. The chain has TRBV20-1 and TRBJ1-5, with D unclear. Germline CDR1 reads DFQATT; CDR2 reads SNEGSKA (reference sequence). V lost 5 bases and J lost 5, with 4 bases in between. CDR3 length: 10 residues. The CDR3 region is CSAPDQPQHF. The CDR3 nucleotides are TGCAGTGCTCCCGATCAGCCCCAGCATTTT.

This clonotype has ten or more counts. J is TRBJ1-5 and V is TRBV4-1; maybe TRBD1 (5 bases). Germline CDR1 and CDR2: MGHRA and YSYEKL. The V and J ends lost 0 bases and 5 bases respectively, with 11 bases between them. The CDR3 sequence is 15 residues long. The chain's CDR3 is CASSQEGQEDQPQHF. CDR3 nucleotides: TGCGCCAGCAGCCAAGAGGGGCAAGAGGATCAGCCCCAGCATTTT.

This chain uses TRBV25-1 with TRBJ2-6, with 7 positions matching TRBD1. Germline CDR1 and CDR2: MGHDK and SYGVNS. This CDR3 has 17 residues. Trimming removed 5 bases from V and 3 bases from J; junction bases left unmatched: 10. CDR3 sequence: CASSPQSTGVGANVLTF. Here the CDR3 DNA reads TGTGCCAGCAGTCCCCAAAGTACAGGGGTTGGGGCCAACGTCCTGACTTTC.

CDR3 sequence (DNA): TGCAGTGCTAGAGATACCCAGCGGAGCGGGGAGCTGTTTTTT. Translated: CSARDTQRSGELFF. The chain employs TRBV20-1 and TRBJ2-2; tentatively, D is TRBD2 (5 bases). The V gene lost 0 bases and the J gene lost 7 bases, with 12 bases spanning the gap. Germline V gene lookup returns CDR1 DFQATT and CDR2 SNEGSKA (reference sequence). The CDR3 covers 14 residues.

This clonotype was seen ten or more times. The chain links TRBV18 to TRBJ2-3; 8 nucleotides match TRBD2. V lost 6 bases to trimming and J lost 4 bases; unmatched junction nucleotides: 12. The CDR3 consists of 16 residues. Germline loops: CDR1 KGHSH, CDR2 LQKENI. The CDR3: CASSPGIAGTPDTQYF. The CDR3 DNA follows: TGTGCCAGCTCCCCTGGTATAGCGGGAACCCCAGATACGCAGTATTTT.

This clonotype came up many times. V is TRBV27 and J is TRBJ2-1; possibly TRBD1 or TRBD2 for D (5 bases each). The CDR3 consists of 14 residues. Germline V gene lookup returns CDR1 MNHEY and CDR2 SMNVEV (reference sequence). The germline V and J ends were trimmed by 5 bases and 5 bases, with 13 bases remaining between them. The CDR3, as DNA: TGTGCCAGCAGTCCCGGGACCACGGACAATGAGCAGTTCTTC. This codes for CASSPGTTDNEQFF.

The chain couples TRBV15 to TRBJ2-1; 10 bases line up with TRBD2. The V segment lost 5 bases and the J segment 7 bases; nucleotides outside the gene matches: 2. This CDR3 comprises 13 residues. Germline CDR1 reads LNHNV; CDR2 reads YYDKDF (reference sequence). The chain's CDR3 is CATSALAGNEQFF. The CDR3 DNA sequence: TGTGCCACCAGCGCACTAGCGGGGAATGAGCAGTTCTTC.

This clonotype was counted ten times or more. This rearrangement joins TRBV2 to TRBJ2-1; D unresolved. Germline loops: CDR1 SNHLY, CDR2 FYNNEI. Deletions cut 10 bases from V and 7 bases from J, with 17 bases between. CDR3 length: 13 amino acids. This CDR3 reads CATDDAVGNEQFF. The CDR3 DNA reads as TGTGCCACCGACGACGCGGTGGGGAATGAGCAGTTCTTC.

At least ten counts were recorded for this clonotype. The chain couples TRBV6-2 or TRBV6-3 to TRBJ2-2, with 10 bases identical to TRBD2. V lost 6 bases and J lost 4; bases outside the gene matches: 2. The CDR3 consists of 14 residues. CDR1 and CDR2 from the germline V gene are MNHEY and SVGEGT. The CDR3 DNA sequence: TGTGCCAGCAGGAGACTAGCGGGCACCGGGGAGCTGTTTTTT. This translates into CASRRLAGTGELFF.

This clonotype was seen more than once but under ten times. The chain employs TRBV9 and TRBJ2-1; 9 positions match TRBD2. Losses at the gene ends were 0 bases for V and 10 bases for J; bases not matched to a gene: 11. Germline V gives CDR1 SGDLS, CDR2 YYNGEE. The CDR3 has 16 amino acids. CDR3 DNA sequence: TGTGCCAGCAGCGTAGAGGGGAGGGGTAGCGGGAGAGAGCAGTTCTTC. Protein product: CASSVEGRGSGREQFF.

This clonotype was seen repeatedly, ten times or more. DNA for the CDR3: TGCAGTGCTAGAGGACGGGAGACTGAAGCTTTCTTT. Residues: CSARGRETEAFF. The chain has TRBV20-1 and TRBJ1-1; D is undetermined. The germline V gene has CDR1 DFQATT and CDR2 SNEGSKA (reference sequence). The V end lost 1 base, the J end lost 5 bases, and 8 bases lay between the germline ends. The CDR3 is 12 amino acids.

This clonotype was found many times. The V call is TRBV27, the J call TRBJ2-3; 9 bases map to TRBD2. Per germline, CDR1 MNHEY and CDR2 SMNVEV (reference sequence). Trimming at V came to 6 bases and at J to 6 bases, leaving 7 bases not matched to a gene. The CDR3 covers 14 residues. The CDR3 region is CASSRLAAWDTQYF. Written as DNA, the CDR3 is TGTGCCAGCAGCCGACTAGCGGCCTGGGATACGCAGTATTTT.

In its sample, this clonotype ranks as medium-sized. This sequence joins TRBV29-1 and TRBJ2-1; the D gene is possibly TRBD2 (6 bases). Trimming stripped 0 bases from V and 4 bases from J, with 25 bases between. CDR1 is SQVTM, CDR2 ANQGSEA, per germline. The length of the CDR3 is 19 residues. The CDR3 coding sequence is TGCAGCGTTGAAGAAGTAGTGCCGGAGGGCCCCTTTGCGTACAATGAGCAGTTCTTC. Translated, it gives CSVEEVVPEGPFAYNEQFF.

CDR3 in DNA: TGCGCCAGCAGCCAAATAGCGGGAGGGCCGATAGATACGCAGTATTTT. This translates into CASSQIAGGPIDTQYF. This chain links TRBV4-3 with TRBJ2-3; 11 bases fit TRBD2. The CDR3 sequence is 16 residues long. Unmatched junction bases numbered 6, after V lost 2 bases and J lost 5 bases. CDR1 LGHNA and CDR2 YSLEER come from the germline V gene.

This clonotype has at least ten counts. The rearrangement uses TRBV4-3 and TRBJ2-7; 8 nucleotides agree with TRBD2. The V gene's germline CDR1 is LGHNA and CDR2 YSLEER. V was pared by 2 bases and J by 5 bases, with 8 bases of the junction left unmatched. The CDR3 length is 15 residues. The CDR3 loop is CASSQTGAGVNEQYF. CDR3 coding DNA: TGCGCCAGCAGCCAAACGGGAGCGGGAGTTAACGAGCAGTACTTC.